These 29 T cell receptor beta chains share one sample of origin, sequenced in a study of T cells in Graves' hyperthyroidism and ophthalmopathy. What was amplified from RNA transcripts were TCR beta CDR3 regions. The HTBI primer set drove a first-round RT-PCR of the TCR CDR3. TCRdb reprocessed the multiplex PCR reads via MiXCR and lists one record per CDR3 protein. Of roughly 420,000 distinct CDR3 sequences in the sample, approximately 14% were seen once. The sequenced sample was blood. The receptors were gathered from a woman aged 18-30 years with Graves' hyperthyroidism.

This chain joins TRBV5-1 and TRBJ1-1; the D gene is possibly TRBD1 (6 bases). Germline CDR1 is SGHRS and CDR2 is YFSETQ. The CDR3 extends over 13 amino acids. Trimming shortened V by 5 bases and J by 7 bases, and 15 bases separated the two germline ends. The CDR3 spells CASSRDTIFEAFF. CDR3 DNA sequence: TGCGCCAGCAGTAGGGACACCATTTTTGAAGCTTTCTTT.

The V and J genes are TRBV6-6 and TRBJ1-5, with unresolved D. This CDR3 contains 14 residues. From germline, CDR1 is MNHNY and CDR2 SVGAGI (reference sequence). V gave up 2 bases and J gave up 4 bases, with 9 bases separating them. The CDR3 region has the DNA TGTGCCAGCAGTTACGGTGGTAGGAATCAGCCCCAGCATTTT. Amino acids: CASSYGGRNQPQHF.

The CDR3 here is CSGGGPRGEKLFF. The CDR3 nucleotides are TGCAGTGGCGGGGGGCCGCGGGGAGAAAAACTGTTTTTT. The gene calls are TRBV20-1 and TRBJ1-4; tentatively, D is TRBD1 (6 bases). Deletions cut 7 bases from V and 8 bases from J, with 17 bases between. This CDR3 comprises 13 residues. Germline lookup yields CDR1 DFQATT and CDR2 SNEGSKA (reference sequence).

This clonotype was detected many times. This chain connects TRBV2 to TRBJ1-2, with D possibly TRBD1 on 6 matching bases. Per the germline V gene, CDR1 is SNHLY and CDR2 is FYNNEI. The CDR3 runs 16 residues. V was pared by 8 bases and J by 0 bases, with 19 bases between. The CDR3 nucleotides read TGTGCCAGCCTAGACATTAGGACAGCAGCTAACTATGGCTACACCTTC. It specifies CASLDIRTAANYGYTF.

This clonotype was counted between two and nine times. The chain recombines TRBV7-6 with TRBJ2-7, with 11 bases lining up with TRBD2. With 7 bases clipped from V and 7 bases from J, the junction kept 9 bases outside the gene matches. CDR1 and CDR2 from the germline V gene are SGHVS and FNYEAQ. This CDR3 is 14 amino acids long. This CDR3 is CASTPSGGFGEQYF. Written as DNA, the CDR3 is TGTGCCAGCACCCCTAGCGGGGGGTTCGGGGAGCAGTACTTC.

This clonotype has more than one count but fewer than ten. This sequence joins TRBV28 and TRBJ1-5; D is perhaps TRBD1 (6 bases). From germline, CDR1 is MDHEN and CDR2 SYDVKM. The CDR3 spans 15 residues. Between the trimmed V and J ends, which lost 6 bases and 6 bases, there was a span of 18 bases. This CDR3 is CASSPSGQGLQPQHF. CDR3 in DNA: TGTGCCAGCAGCCCCTCCGGGCAGGGGCTTCAGCCCCAGCATTTT.

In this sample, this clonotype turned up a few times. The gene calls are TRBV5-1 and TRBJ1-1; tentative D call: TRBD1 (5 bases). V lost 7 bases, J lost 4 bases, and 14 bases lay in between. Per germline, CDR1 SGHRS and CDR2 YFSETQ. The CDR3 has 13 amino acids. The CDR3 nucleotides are TGCGCCAGCCGACATGCGGGGGGCACTGAAGCTTTCTTT. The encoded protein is CASRHAGGTEAFF. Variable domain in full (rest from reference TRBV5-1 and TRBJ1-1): KAGVTQTPRYLIKTRGQQVTLSCSPISGHRSVSWYQQTPGQGLQFLFEYFSETQRNKGNFPGRFSGRQFSNSRSEMNVSTLELGDSALYLCASRHAGGTEAFFGQGTRLTVV.

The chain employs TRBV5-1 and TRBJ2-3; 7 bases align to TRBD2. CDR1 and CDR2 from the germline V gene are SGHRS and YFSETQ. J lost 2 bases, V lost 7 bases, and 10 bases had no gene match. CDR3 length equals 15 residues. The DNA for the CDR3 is TGCGCCAGCTGGGGGGGGTACGGAGCCACAGATACGCAGTATTTT. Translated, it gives CASWGGYGATDTQYF. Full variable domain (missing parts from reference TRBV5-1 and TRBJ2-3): KAGVTQTPRYLIKTRGQQVTLSCSPISGHRSVSWYQQTPGQGLQFLFEYFSETQRNKGNFPGRFSGRQFSNSRSEMNVSTLELGDSALYLCASWGGYGATDTQYFGPGTRLTVL.

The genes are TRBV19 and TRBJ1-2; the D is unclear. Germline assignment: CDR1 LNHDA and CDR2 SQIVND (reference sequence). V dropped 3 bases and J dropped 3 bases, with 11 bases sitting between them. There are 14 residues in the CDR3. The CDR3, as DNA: TGTGCCAGTAGTATTTTCTCCCGGGACTATGGCTACACCTTC. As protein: CASSIFSRDYGYTF.

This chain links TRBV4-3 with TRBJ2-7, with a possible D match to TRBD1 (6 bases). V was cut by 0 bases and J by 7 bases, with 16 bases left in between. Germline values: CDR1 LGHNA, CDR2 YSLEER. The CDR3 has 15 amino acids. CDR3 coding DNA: TGCGCCAGCAGCCAAGATTTTGGGACAAGGTCTGAGCAGTACTTC. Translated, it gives CASSQDFGTRSEQYF.

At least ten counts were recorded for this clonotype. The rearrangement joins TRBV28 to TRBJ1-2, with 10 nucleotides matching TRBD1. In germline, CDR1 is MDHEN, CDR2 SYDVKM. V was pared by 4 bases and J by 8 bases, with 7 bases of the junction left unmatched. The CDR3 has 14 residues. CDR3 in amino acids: CASSSGQGYDGYTF. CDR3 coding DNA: TGTGCCAGCAGTTCGGGACAGGGGTACGACGGCTACACCTTC.

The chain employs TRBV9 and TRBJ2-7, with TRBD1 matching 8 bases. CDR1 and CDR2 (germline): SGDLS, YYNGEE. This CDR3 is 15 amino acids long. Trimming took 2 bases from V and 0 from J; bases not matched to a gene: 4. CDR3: CASSVTGASSYEQYF. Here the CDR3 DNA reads TGTGCCAGCAGCGTGACAGGGGCGAGCTCCTACGAGCAGTACTTC.

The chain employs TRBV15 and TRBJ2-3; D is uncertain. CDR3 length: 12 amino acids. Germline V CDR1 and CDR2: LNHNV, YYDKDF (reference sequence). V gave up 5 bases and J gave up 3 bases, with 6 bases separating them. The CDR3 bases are TGTGCCACCAGCCTAAGTACAGATACGCAGTATTTT. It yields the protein CATSLSTDTQYF.

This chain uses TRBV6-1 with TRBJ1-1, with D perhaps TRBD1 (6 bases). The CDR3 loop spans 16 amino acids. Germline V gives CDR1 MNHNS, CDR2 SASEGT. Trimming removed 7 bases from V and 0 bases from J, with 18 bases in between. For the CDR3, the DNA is TGTGCCAGCACCCAAGAACCGGACAGCTTGAACACTGAAGCTTTCTTT. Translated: CASTQEPDSLNTEAFF.

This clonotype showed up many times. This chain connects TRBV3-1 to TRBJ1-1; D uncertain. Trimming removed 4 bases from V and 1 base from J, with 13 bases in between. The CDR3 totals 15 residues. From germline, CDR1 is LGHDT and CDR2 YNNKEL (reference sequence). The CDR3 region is CASSPPEGGNTEAFF. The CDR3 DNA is TGTGCCAGCAGCCCACCCGAGGGTGGGAACACTGAAGCTTTCTTT.

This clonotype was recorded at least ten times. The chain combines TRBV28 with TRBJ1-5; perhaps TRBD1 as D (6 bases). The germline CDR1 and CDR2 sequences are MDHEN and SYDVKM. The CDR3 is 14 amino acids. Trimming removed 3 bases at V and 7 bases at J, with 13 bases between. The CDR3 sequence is CASSLWSGDQPQHF. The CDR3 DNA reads TGTGCCAGCAGTTTGTGGTCAGGGGACCAGCCCCAGCATTTT.

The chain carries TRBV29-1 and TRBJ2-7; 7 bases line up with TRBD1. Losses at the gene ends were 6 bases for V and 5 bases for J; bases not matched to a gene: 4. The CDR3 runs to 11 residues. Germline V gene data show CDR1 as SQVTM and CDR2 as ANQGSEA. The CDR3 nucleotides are TGCAGCGTGGGACAGCCCCACGAGCAGTACTTC. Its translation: CSVGQPHEQYF.

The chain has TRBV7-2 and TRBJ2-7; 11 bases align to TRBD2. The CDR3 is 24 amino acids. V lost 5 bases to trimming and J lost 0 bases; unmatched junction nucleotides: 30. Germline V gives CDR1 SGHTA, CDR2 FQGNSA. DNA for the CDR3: TGTGCCAGCAGCGAACCCACCCGACAGGCCTATCCGGGACTAGCGGCCCCAAGCTCCTACGAGCAGTACTTC. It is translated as CASSEPTRQAYPGLAAPSSYEQYF.

The CDR3 DNA reads TGCAGTGCTAGAGAGACAGGGAGAAGGGACACTGAAGCTTTCTTT. It encodes CSARETGRRDTEAFF. This chain uses TRBV20-1 with TRBJ1-1; 7 bases fit TRBD1. This CDR3 contains 15 residues. V was pared by 0 bases and J by 3 bases, with 7 bases of the junction left unmatched. Germline V gene sequence: CDR1 DFQATT, CDR2 SNEGSKA (reference sequence).

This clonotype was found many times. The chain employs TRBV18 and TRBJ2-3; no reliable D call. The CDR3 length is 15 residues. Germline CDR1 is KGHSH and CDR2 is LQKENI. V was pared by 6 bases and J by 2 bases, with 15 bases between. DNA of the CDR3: TGTGCCAGCTCCCAAGGTGGACCTTCCACAGATACGCAGTATTTT. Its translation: CASSQGGPSTDTQYF.

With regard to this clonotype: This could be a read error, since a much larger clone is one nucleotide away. The CDR3 DNA follows: TGTGCCAGCAGCACCGGGACTAGCGGGGGCGTGTACGAGCAGTACTTC. Translating it yields CASSTGTSGGVYEQYF. The chain recombines TRBV3-1 with TRBJ2-7; 14 positions agree with TRBD2. Germline V CDR1 and CDR2: LGHDT, YNNKEL (reference sequence). The CDR3 is 16 amino acids. V shed 5 bases and J 4 bases; nucleotides not matched to a gene: 7.

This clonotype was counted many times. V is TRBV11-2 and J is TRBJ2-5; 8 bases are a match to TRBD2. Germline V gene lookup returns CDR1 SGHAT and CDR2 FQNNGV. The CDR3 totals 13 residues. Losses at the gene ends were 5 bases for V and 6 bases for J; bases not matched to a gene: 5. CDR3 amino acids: CASSRGGGKTQYF. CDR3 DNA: TGTGCCAGCAGCCGGGGGGGGGGAAAGACCCAGTACTTC. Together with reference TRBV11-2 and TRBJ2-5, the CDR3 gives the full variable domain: EAGVAQSPRYKIIEKRQSVAFWCNPISGHATLYWYQQILGQGPKLLIQFQNNGVVDDSQLPKDRFSAERLKGVDSTLKIQPAKLEDSAVYLCASSRGGGKTQYFGPGTRLLVL.

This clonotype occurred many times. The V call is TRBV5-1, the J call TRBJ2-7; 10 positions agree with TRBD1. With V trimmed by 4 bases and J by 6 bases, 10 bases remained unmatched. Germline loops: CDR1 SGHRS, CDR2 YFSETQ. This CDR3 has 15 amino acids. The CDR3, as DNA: TGCGCCAGCAGCCGGGGGACAGGGGACTATTCCGAGCAGTACTTC. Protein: CASSRGTGDYSEQYF.

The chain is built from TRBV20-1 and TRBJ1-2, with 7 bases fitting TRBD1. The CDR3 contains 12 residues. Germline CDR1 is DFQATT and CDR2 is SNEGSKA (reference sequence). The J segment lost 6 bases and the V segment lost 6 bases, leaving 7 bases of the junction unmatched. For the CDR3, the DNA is TGCAGTGCCATGACAGGGAGTGATGGCTACACCTTC. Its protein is CSAMTGSDGYTF.

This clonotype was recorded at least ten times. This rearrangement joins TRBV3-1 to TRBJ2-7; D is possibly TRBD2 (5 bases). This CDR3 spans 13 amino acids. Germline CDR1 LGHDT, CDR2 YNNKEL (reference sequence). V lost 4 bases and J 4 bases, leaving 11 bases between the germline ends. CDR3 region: CASSPHPGYEQYF. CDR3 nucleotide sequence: TGTGCCAGCAGCCCCCACCCGGGATACGAGCAGTACTTC.

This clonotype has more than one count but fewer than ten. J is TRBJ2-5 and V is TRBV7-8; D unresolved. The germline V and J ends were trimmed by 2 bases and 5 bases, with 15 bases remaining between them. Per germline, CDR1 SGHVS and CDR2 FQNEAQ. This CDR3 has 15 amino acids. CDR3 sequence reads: CASSLRGRVLETQYF. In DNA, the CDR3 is TGTGCCAGCAGCTTACGTGGCCGGGTGCTGGAGACCCAGTACTTC.

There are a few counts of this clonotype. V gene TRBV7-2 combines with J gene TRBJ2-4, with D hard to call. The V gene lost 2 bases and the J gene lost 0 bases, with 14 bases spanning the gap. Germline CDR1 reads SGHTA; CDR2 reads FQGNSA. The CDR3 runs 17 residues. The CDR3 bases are TGTGCCAGCAGCTTATCTTCTCGGAGCATAGCCAAAAACATTCAGTACTTC. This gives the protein CASSLSSRSIAKNIQYF.

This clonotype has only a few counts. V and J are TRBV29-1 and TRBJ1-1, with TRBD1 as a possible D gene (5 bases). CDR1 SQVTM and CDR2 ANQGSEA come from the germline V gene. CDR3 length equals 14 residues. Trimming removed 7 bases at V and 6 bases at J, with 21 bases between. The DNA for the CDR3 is TGCAGCGCCGTGATCCCAGGGCTAGGAGCTGAAGCTTTCTTT. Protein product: CSAVIPGLGAEAFF.

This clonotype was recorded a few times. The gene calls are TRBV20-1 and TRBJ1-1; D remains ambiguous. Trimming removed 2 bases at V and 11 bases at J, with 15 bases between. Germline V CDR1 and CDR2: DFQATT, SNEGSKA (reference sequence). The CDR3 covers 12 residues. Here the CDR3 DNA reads TGCAGTGCTAGACTAGGGCCCGGGTGGGCTTTCTTT. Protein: CSARLGPGWAFF.